The TCR beta chain described here comes from a study of T cell repertoires and Cas9 in healthy adults (dated by TCRdb to the late 2010s). Regarding the study in general: SpCas9-reactive T cells were characterized for multi-effector potency, cytotoxicity and lineage determination within the CD4 and CD8 compartments. This study looked at whether people already carry T cell immunity to the Streptococcus pyogenes Cas9 nuclease (SpCas9), the enzyme used in CRISPR gene editing. What the authors observed across the whole study: SpCas9-reactive regulatory T cells were reported to mitigate proliferation and function of SpCas9-reactive effector T cells in vitro.

CDR1 is given as SGHDT and CDR2 as YYEEEE, both from the germline V gene. Including the terminal cysteine and phenylalanine, the CDR3 comprises 17 residues. Kept here is only the CDR3 DNA, which spans 51 bases and is read in frame from base 1. V is clipped by 4 bases and J by 0 bases, and the sequence between their germline boundaries is 18 bases long. All of the donors in the study were healthy humans. As regards this clone: The target of this receptor is not known. No base quality information exists; no much larger clone differs at one position.

Receptor amplification or capture employed the immunoSEQ multiplex PCR assay. TCRdb obtained this table from immuneACCESS and retained in-frame rearrangements with V and J assigned. These tables miss some clones; where compared with another copy, unresolved V genes account for less than half of the shortfall, and the remainder is unexplained. Within this sample are tens of thousands of clones, with about 90% of them counted one time only. Roughly 1.6% of the sample is held by the ten biggest clonotypes. The sequence came from a human donor in good health. The receptor chain draws on TRBV5-6 and TRBJ2-3; tentative D gene TRBD1, with 7 bases matching. Sample: CD4+ effector T cells (CD127+, CD25-, CD137-, CD154-) from PBMCs; culture status not recorded. The CDR3 sequence is CASSLYRGGFSTDTQYF. The nucleotide sequence is TGTGCCAGCAGCCTTTACAGGGGAGGATTTAGCACAGATACGCAGTATTTT.